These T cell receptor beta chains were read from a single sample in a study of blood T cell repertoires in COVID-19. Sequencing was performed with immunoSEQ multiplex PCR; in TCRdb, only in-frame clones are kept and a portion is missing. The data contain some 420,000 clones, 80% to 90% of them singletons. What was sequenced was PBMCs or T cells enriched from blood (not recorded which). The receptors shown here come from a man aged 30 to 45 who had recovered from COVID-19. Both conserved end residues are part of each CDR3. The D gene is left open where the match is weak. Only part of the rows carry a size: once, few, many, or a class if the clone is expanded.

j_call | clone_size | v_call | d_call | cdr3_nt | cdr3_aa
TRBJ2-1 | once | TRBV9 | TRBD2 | TGTGCCAGCACGGGGGGTAGCTCCTACAATGAGCAGTTCTTC | CASTGGSSYNEQFF
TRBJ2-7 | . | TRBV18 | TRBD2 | TGTGCCAGCTCCGAGGGACTAGCGGGAGTCCACGAGCAGTACTTC | CASSEGLAGVHEQYF
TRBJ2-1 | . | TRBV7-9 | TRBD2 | TGTGCCAGTCTTCTAGCGGGAGTGAACAATGAGCAGTTCTTC | CASLLAGVNNEQFF
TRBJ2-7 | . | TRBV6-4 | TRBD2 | TGTGCCAGCAGTGAGGGGGAGGGCCACGAGCAGTACTTC | CASSEGEGHEQYF
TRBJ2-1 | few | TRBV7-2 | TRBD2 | TGTGCCAGCAGCTTAGTAGGGACTAGAAATGAGCAGTTCTTC | CASSLVGTRNEQFF
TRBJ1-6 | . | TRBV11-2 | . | TGTGCCAGCAGATCCGCCGGGGGTGCCCCGGGGAGATCACCCCTCCACTTT | CASRSAGGAPGRSPLHF
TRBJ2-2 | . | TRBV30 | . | TGTGCCTGGAGATCTCAGGGGGGCACCGGGGAGCTGTTTTTT | CAWRSQGGTGELFF
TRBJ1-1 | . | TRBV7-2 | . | TGTGCCAGCAGCTTAGTTTGGACAGACGAAGCTTTCTTT | CASSLVWTDEAFF
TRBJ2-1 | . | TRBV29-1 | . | TGCAGCGTTGTCGATCGCAGATCATTGTACAATGAGCAGTTCTTC | CSVVDRRSLYNEQFF
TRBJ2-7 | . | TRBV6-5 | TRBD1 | TGTGCCAGCAGTTACTCGGTGACAGGGGTTGGAGAGCAGTACTTC | CASSYSVTGVGEQYF
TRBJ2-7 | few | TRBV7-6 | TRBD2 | TGTGCCAGCAGCCGTCAAGGGACTAGCGGGACCTACGAGCAGTACTTC | CASSRQGTSGTYEQYF
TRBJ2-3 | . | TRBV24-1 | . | TGTGCCACCAGTGATGCCGACAGGAGCACAGATACGCAGTATTTT | CATSDADRSTDTQYF
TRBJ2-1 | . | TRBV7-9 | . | TGTGCCAGCAGTTACAGGGTTGAGCAGTTCTTC | CASSYRVEQFF
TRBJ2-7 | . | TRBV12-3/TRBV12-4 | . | TGTGCCAGCAGCCCCGGACTGACGGCGCAGTACTTC | CASSPGLTAQYF
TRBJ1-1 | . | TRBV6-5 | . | TGTGCCAGCAGGAATCCAGGGAAGGACACTGAAGCTTTCTTT | CASRNPGKDTEAFF
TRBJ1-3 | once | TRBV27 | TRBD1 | TGTGCCAGCAGTTCGGACAGGGGGACCGGAAACACCATATATTTT | CASSSDRGTGNTIYF
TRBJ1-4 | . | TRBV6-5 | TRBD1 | TGTGCCAGCAGCAGGGGGGCTGGACACGAAAAACTGTTTTTT | CASSRGAGHEKLFF
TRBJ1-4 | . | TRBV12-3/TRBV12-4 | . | TGTGCCAGCAGCGCCGCCGGGTGGGAAAAACTGTTTTTT | CASSAAGWEKLFF
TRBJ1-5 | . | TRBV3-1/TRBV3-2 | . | TGTGCCAGCAGCCAAGTGGTCGAGGGGCCCCAGCATTTT | CASSQVVEGPQHF
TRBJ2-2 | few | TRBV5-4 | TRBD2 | TGTGCCAGCAGGGACGAAGCGGGAGGGTACACCGGGGAGCTGTTTTTT | CASRDEAGGYTGELFF
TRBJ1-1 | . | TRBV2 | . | TGTGCCAGCACCTGGAGCGGCCTGGGCACTGAAGCTTTCTTT | CASTWSGLGTEAFF
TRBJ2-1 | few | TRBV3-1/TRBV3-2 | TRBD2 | TGTGCCAGCAGCCTACAACTAGCGACCAATGAGCAGTTCTTC | CASSLQLATNEQFF
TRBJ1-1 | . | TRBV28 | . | TGTGCCAGCAGTTTAACTGTATATGAAGCTTTCTTT | CASSLTVYEAFF
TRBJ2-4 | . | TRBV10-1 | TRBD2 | TGCGCCAGCAGTGAGGCTGGGACTAGCGGGACGCACTTC | CASSEAGTSGTHF
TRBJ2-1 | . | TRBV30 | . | TGTGCCTGGAGTCCAGGATTCTCCTACAATGAGCAGTTCTTC | CAWSPGFSYNEQFF
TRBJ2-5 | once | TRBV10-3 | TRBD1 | TGTGCCATCAGTCCCCGGGACAGCCAAGAGACCCAGTACTTC | CAISPRDSQETQYF
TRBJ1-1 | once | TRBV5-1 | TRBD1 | TGCGCCAGCAGCTCGACAGGGGACGCTGAAGCTTTCTTT | CASSSTGDAEAFF
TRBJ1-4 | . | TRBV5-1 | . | TGCGCCAGCAGCTTGGCCAGGGTTGGTGATGAAAAACTGTTTTTT | CASSLARVGDEKLFF
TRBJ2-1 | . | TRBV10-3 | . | TGTGCCATCAGTGAGTCCTTGTACAATGAGCAGTTCTTC | CAISESLYNEQFF
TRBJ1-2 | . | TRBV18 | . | TGTGCCAGCTCCCCGGGACAAGACCCCTATGGCTACACCTTC | CASSPGQDPYGYTF
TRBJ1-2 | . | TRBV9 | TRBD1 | TGTGCCAGCAGCCCTCGGGACAGGCGTCAGTCCTATGGCTACACCTTC | CASSPRDRRQSYGYTF
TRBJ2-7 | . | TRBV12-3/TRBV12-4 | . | TGTGCCAGCACCACGGACTCTACCTACGAGCAGTACTTC | CASTTDSTYEQYF
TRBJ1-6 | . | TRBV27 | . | TGTGCCAGCAGTTTATGGACAGAGGGTAACCCCCTCCACTTT | CASSLWTEGNPLHF
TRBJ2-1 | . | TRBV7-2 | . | TGTGCCAGCAGCTTTTCCTACCTGCCGTTCTTC | CASSFSYLPFF
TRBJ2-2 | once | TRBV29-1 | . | TGCAGCGTCGACACAGGACCACGAGGCACCGGGGAGCTGTTTTTT | CSVDTGPRGTGELFF
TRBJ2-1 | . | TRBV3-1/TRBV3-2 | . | TGTGCCAGCAGCCAAGATGGGGGCAGCGGAGACAATGAGCAGTTCTTC | CASSQDGGSGDNEQFF
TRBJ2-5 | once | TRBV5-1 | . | TGCGCCAGCAGTCCGTTTGGCGGGGAGACCCAGTACTTC | CASSPFGGETQYF
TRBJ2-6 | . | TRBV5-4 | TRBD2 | TGTGCCAGTGGGACTATAAGCTCTGGGGCCAACGTCCTGACTTTC | CASGTISSGANVLTF
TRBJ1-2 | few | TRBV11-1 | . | TGTGCCAGCAGCCAACGAAATCAGGGTTATGGCTACACCTTC | CASSQRNQGYGYTF
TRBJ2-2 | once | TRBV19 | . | TGTGCCAGTACCTCCGGGGAGGACACCGGGGAGCTGTTTTTT | CASTSGEDTGELFF
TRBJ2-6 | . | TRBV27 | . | TGTGCCAGCAGTTTATTGTCCGCGGGGGCCAACGTCCTGACTTTC | CASSLLSAGANVLTF
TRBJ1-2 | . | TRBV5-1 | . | TGCGCCAGCAGTTTGGGGCCCTCGGGGGATGGCTACACCTTC | CASSLGPSGDGYTF
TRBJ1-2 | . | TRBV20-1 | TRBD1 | TGCAGTGCTAGTCCGGGGACAGGGTACGATGGCTACACCTTC | CSASPGTGYDGYTF
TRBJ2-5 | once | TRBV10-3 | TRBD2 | TGTGCCATCAGCAGCGGGACGAACCAAGAGACCCAGTACTTC | CAISSGTNQETQYF
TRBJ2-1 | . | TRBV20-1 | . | TGCAGTGCTAGTGGGAGTCCGGGGTCCTACAATGAGCAGTTCTTC | CSASGSPGSYNEQFF
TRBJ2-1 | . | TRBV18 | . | TGTGCCAGCTCACCACTACCCCAAAACAACAATGAGCAGTTCTTC | CASSPLPQNNNEQFF
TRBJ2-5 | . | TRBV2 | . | TGTGCCACCGGGGGACAGTCGGGGTACCAAGAGACCCAGTACTTC | CATGGQSGYQETQYF
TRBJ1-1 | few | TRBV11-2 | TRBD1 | TGTGCCAGCAGCTCACAGGGGGCGCAGCTTGAAGCTTTCTTT | CASSSQGAQLEAFF
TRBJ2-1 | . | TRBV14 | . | TGTGCCAGCAGCCAATCGTTCCGCGATGGTGAGCAGTTCTTC | CASSQSFRDGEQFF
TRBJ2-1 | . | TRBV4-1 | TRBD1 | TGCGCCAGCAGCCAAGATCGATGGGACAGGGGCTCCTACAATGAGCAGTTCTTC | CASSQDRWDRGSYNEQFF
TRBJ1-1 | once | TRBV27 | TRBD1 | TGTGCCAGCAGTTCCGGCGGGACAGGGGGCGTTGGAGCTTTCTTT | CASSSGGTGGVGAFF
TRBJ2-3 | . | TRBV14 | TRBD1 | TGTGCCAGCAGCGTACAGGGGGCGTCAGATACGCAGTATTTT | CASSVQGASDTQYF
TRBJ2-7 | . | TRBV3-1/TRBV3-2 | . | TGTGCCAGCAGCCAAGACATTGCAGGTACTCTAGAGCAGTACTTC | CASSQDIAGTLEQYF
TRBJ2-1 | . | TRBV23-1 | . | TGCGCCAGCAGCCTCGGGGTGGTCAATGAGCAGTTCTTC | CASSLGVVNEQFF